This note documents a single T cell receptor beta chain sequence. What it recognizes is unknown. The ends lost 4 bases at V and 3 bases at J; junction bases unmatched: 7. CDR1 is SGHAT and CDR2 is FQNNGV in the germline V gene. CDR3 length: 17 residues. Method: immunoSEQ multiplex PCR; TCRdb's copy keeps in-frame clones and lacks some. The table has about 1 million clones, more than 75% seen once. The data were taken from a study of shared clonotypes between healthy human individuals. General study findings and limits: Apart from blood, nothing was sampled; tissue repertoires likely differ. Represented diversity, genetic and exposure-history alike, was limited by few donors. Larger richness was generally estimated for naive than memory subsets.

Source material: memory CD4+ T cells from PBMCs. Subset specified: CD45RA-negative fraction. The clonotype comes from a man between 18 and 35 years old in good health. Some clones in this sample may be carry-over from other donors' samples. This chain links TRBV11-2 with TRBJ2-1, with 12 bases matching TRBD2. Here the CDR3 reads CASSWTSGMLGYNEQFF. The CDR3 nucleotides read TGTGCCAGCAGCTGGACTAGCGGGATGTTGGGCTACAATGAGCAGTTCTTC.